This T cell receptor (beta chain) originates from a study of glioma-infiltrating T cells. Germline V gives CDR1 MNHNS, CDR2 SASEGT. The CDR3 has 15 residues. Unmatched junction bases numbered 6, after V lost 7 bases and J lost 2 bases. The iRepertoire nested amplicon-rescue multiplex PCR amplified TCR alpha and beta CDR3s from RNA. Each CDR3 protein gets one entry after TCRdb re-called the multiplex PCR reads with MiXCR. The repertoire consists of under 150,000 distinct CDR3 sequences, with around 25% occurring once and the leading ten covering roughly a quarter. The rearrangement links TRBV6-1 to TRBJ2-3, with 10 bases aligning to TRBD2. Sequenced sample: glioma tissue, nonneoplastic brain tissue, or PBMCs (not recorded which). The TCR was taken from a human donor with low-grade glioma or glioblastoma, undergoing nonglioma brain surgery, or in good health (not recorded which). The CDR3 DNA sequence: TGTGCCAGCAAAAAACTAGCGGGGTTCACAGATACGCAGTATTTT. Its protein is CASKKLAGFTDTQYF.